This T cell receptor beta chain derives from a study of a mutant IDH1 vaccine in newly diagnosed glioma. Study as a whole: Sex among treated patients split about 62% male, roughly 38% female; mean age was about 43 years. Earlier care involved radiotherapy, temozolomide, or both, and the majority received both. Study-wide points: Detectable vaccine-induced immune responses arose in roughly 93% of patients.

This table comes from immunoSEQ multiplex PCR, and its TCRdb copy is limited to in-frame clones, with some not included. This table holds about 50,000 clones, approximately 90% found once. Notes on this clone: Its antigen is currently unknown.

Germline V gene sequence: CDR1 SGHRS, CDR2 YFSETQ. The CDR3 loop spans 15 amino acids. Trimming pared 3 bases from V and 2 bases from J, leaving 11 bases between. The time point here: baseline, week 1 (first vaccination visit). The treatment is: pre-vaccination baseline after standard-of-care therapy. Donor diagnoses consisted of new WHO grade 3 or 4 IDH1-mutant, ATRX-lost astrocytomas. The V gene is TRBV5-1, the J gene TRBJ2-2; D unclear. The source is a middle-aged man with glioma. Sequenced material: PBMCs, taken from a glioma patient treated with radiotherapy, temozolomide or both. CDR3 in amino acids: CASSSAVFNTGELFF. CDR3 DNA sequence: TGCGCCAGCAGCTCGGCGGTTTTTAACACCGGGGAGCTGTTTTTT.